These 21 T cell receptor beta chains share one sample of origin, sequenced in a study of spatial heterogeneity in lung cancer. Described time point: blood at routine non-recurrence follow-up after resection. A single record per CDR3 protein comes from TCRdb applying MiXCR to the 5' RACE reads. The data hold about 87,000 distinct CDR3 sequences, with 15% to 20% observed a single time. This material consisted of PBMCs, taken at follow-up. Receptor source: a male donor with early-stage non-small cell lung cancer.

This clonotype showed up just a few times. This chain uses TRBV11-2 with TRBJ1-1; TRBD1 aligns across 10 bases. The V gene's germline CDR1 is SGHAT and CDR2 FQNNGV. CDR3 size: 15 residues. V lost 5 bases, J lost 3 bases, and 6 bases stayed unmatched. The CDR3 DNA is TGTGCCAGCAGCCCGAGACAGGGGGCCCACACTGAAGCTTTCTTT. It specifies CASSPRQGAHTEAFF.

The rearrangement uses TRBV7-2 and TRBJ2-2, with 11 positions matching TRBD2. Germline V gives CDR1 SGHTA, CDR2 FQGNSA. The CDR3 contains 15 residues. V lost 5 bases to trimming and J lost 4 bases; unmatched junction nucleotides: 3. The CDR3 is CASSGLAGGTGELFF. CDR3 DNA: TGTGCCAGCAGCGGACTAGCGGGCGGCACCGGGGAGCTGTTTTTT.

The rearrangement joins TRBV7-2 to TRBJ1-2, with D possibly TRBD1 on 6 matching bases. CDR1 and CDR2 (germline): SGHTA, FQGNSA. The CDR3 is 13 residues long. The V gene lost 10 bases and the J gene lost 8 bases, with 20 bases spanning the gap. CDR3 in DNA: TGTGCCACCACTTTGGGGGGGGGCGGAGGCTACACCTTC. Translated, it gives CATTLGGGGGYTF.

CDR3 sequence reads: CASSVGAGGLNEQFF. DNA of the CDR3: TGTGCCAGCAGCGTAGGCGCAGGCGGCCTCAATGAGCAGTTCTTC. The rearrangement uses TRBV9 and TRBJ2-1; D unresolved. This CDR3 has 15 amino acids. The germline CDR1 and CDR2 sequences are SGDLS and YYNGEE. The V gene lost 0 bases and the J gene lost 6 bases, with 13 bases spanning the gap.

This clonotype was seen ten or more times. The rearrangement links TRBV6-1 to TRBJ1-5; D is possibly TRBD1 (6 bases). V was trimmed by 6 bases and J by 4 bases, leaving 10 bases between them. CDR3 length equals 13 residues. CDR1 and CDR2 from the germline V gene are MNHNS and SASEGT. Written as DNA, the CDR3 is TGTGCCAGCAGCCGGACAGCTAATCAGCCCCAGCATTTT. It translates to CASSRTANQPQHF.

There are many counts of this clonotype. This rearrangement joins TRBV24-1 to TRBJ2-3, with TRBD2 as a possible D gene (5 bases). The V gene lost 5 bases and the J gene lost 0 bases, with 11 bases spanning the gap. The CDR3 covers 15 residues. The germline gives CDR1 KGHDR, CDR2 SFDVKD. The CDR3 DNA is TGTGCCACCAGTGGAAAGGGCGGGAGCACAGATACGCAGTATTTT. Translating it yields CATSGKGGSTDTQYF.

The table lists this clonotype with a few counts. The CDR3 region is CASSLAWGELSGNTIYF. The CDR3 coding sequence is TGTGCCAGCAGCTTAGCATGGGGGGAACTCTCTGGAAACACCATATATTTT. The V call is TRBV7-9, the J call TRBJ1-3; tentatively, D is TRBD1 (5 bases). The CDR3 totals 17 residues. Germline V lookup: CDR1 SEHNR, CDR2 FQNEAQ (reference sequence). V was cut by 0 bases and J by 0 bases, with 12 bases left in between.

A few counts support this clonotype. The rearrangement joins TRBV5-1 to TRBJ2-7; 11 nucleotides line up with TRBD2. The CDR3 sequence is 15 residues long. Germline CDR1 SGHRS, CDR2 YFSETQ. V trimming: 2 bases; J trimming: 2 bases; junction bases outside the gene matches: 3. CDR3 DNA: TGCGCCAGCAGCTTACAACTAGCGGGAGCCTACGAGCAGTACTTC. Translating it yields CASSLQLAGAYEQYF. Full variable domain (remainder filled in from reference TRBV5-1 and TRBJ2-7): KAGVTQTPRYLIKTRGQQVTLSCSPISGHRSVSWYQQTPGQGLQFLFEYFSETQRNKGNFPGRFSGRQFSNSRSEMNVSTLELGDSALYLCASSLQLAGAYEQYFGPGTRLTVT.

This clonotype appeared a few times. The J gene is TRBJ1-1, the V gene TRBV29-1; a possible D gene is TRBD1 (5 bases). The germline V gene has CDR1 SQVTM and CDR2 ANQGSEA. This CDR3 comprises 13 residues. V was clipped by 7 bases and J by 1 base, with 13 bases between them. Written as DNA, the CDR3 is TGCAGCGCCGATCAGGGCCGGAACACTGAAGCTTTCTTT. Its protein is CSADQGRNTEAFF.

This clonotype was counted at least ten times. The chain is built from TRBV7-2 and TRBJ2-6; TRBD2 might be the D (6 bases). Germline lookup yields CDR1 SGHTA and CDR2 FQGNSA. V shed 5 bases and J shed 1 base, with 12 bases lying between them. The CDR3 has 16 amino acids. The CDR3 nucleotides are TGTGCCAGCAGCCTAAGACTAGTTTCTGGGGCCAACGTCCTGACTTTC. It codes for CASSLRLVSGANVLTF. The variable domain in full, completed from reference TRBV7-2 and TRBJ2-6, reads GAGVSQSPSNKVTEKGKDVELRCDPISGHTALYWYRQSLGQGLEFLIYFQGNSAPDKSGLPSDRFSAERTGGSVSTLTIQRTQQEDSAVYLCASSLRLVSGANVLTFGAGSRLTVL.

This clonotype appeared a few times. J is TRBJ2-3 and V is TRBV3-1, with D maybe TRBD2 (6 bases). Trimming removed 5 bases at V and 2 bases at J, with 14 bases between. The CDR3 runs to 15 residues. The V gene's germline CDR1 is LGHDT and CDR2 YNNKEL (reference sequence). The CDR3 sequence: CASSFREYLTDTQYF. In DNA, the CDR3 is TGTGCCAGCAGCTTCCGGGAGTACCTCACAGATACGCAGTATTTT.

There are a few counts of this clonotype. The CDR3 DNA is TGTGCCAGTAGTTCCGGGACAGTTAGGGCAGGTTCCGAGACCCAGTACTTC. As protein: CASSSGTVRAGSETQYF. The chain uses TRBV19 and TRBJ2-5, with 7 bases that match TRBD1. Per germline, CDR1 LNHDA and CDR2 SQIVND (reference sequence). This CDR3 is built from 17 residues. With V trimmed by 5 bases and J by 5 bases, 17 bases remained unmatched.

The sample holds a few counts of this clonotype. The V gene is TRBV7-3, the J gene TRBJ2-1, with D perhaps matching TRBD2 (6 bases). The CDR3 loop spans 15 amino acids. V was shortened by 1 base and J by 6 bases, with 13 bases between the two germline ends. The V gene's germline CDR1 is SGHTA and CDR2 FQGTGA. Here the CDR3 reads CASSLMSGARNEQFF. CDR3 DNA: TGTGCCAGCAGCTTAATGTCGGGAGCTCGCAATGAGCAGTTCTTC. Filled out from reference TRBV7-3 and TRBJ2-1, the complete variable domain reads GAGVSQTPSNKVTEKGKYVELRCDPISGHTALYWYRQSLGQGPEFLIYFQGTGAADDSGLPNDRFFAVRPEGSVSTLKIQRTERGDSAVYLCASSLMSGARNEQFFGPGTRLTVL.

This clonotype was recorded a few times. The chain links TRBV9 to TRBJ2-2; the match to TRBD1 covers 7 bases. The length of the CDR3 is 16 residues. Germline V CDR1 and CDR2: SGDLS, YYNGEE. With 0 bases clipped from V and 7 bases from J, the junction kept 9 bases outside the gene matches. CDR3 sequence: CASSVVPGTEGGELFF. The CDR3 DNA follows: TGTGCCAGCAGCGTAGTCCCCGGGACAGAGGGCGGGGAGCTGTTTTTT.

This chain uses TRBV6-6 with TRBJ1-3; D unresolved. Trimming cost V 3 bases and J 0 bases, with 9 bases left between them. The germline CDR1 and CDR2 sequences are MNHNY and SVGAGI (reference sequence). The CDR3 contains 15 residues. In DNA form, the CDR3 reads TGTGCCAGCAGTTATTCGCCCCGCTCTGGAAACACCATATATTTT. This encodes CASSYSPRSGNTIYF.

The V and J genes are TRBV9 and TRBJ2-3; D is perhaps TRBD1 (5 bases). V shed 0 bases and J shed 2 bases, with 7 bases lying between them. The CDR3 has 14 amino acids. Germline V CDR1 and CDR2: SGDLS, YYNGEE. The CDR3 nucleotides are TGTGCCAGCAGCGTAGGGACAACCACAGATACGCAGTATTTT. This gives the protein CASSVGTTTDTQYF. The full variable domain, completed using reference TRBV9 and TRBJ2-3, is DSGVTQTPKHLITATGQRVTLRCSPRSGDLSVYWYQQSLDQGLQFLIQYYNGEERAKGNILERFSAQQFPDLHSELNLSSLELGDSALYFCASSVGTTTDTQYFGPGTRLTVL.

This clonotype was counted only a few times. V gene TRBV19 combines with J gene TRBJ1-5, with D possibly matching TRBD1 (5 bases). CDR1 is LNHDA, CDR2 SQIVND, per germline (reference sequence). The CDR3 runs to 12 residues. Trimming took off 2 bases at V and 10 bases at J, with 9 bases between the two ends. CDR3 loop: CASSIQGGPQHF. The DNA of the CDR3 is TGTGCCAGTAGTATACAGGGCGGTCCCCAGCATTTT. Complete variable domain (other parts from reference TRBV19 and TRBJ1-5): DGGITQSPKYLFRKEGQNVTLSCEQNLNHDAMYWYRQDPGQGLRLIYYSQIVNDFQKGDIAEGYSVSREKKESFPLTVTSAQKNPTAFYLCASSIQGGPQHFGDGTRLSIL.

This rearrangement joins TRBV7-8 to TRBJ1-4; 8 bases agree with TRBD1. Germline V CDR1 and CDR2: SGHVS, FQNEAQ. The J segment lost 8 bases and the V segment lost 6 bases, leaving 11 bases of the junction unmatched. CDR3 length: 15 residues. CDR3 residues: CASRDRGGEGEKLFF. The CDR3 bases are TGTGCCAGCAGAGACAGGGGCGGGGAGGGGGAAAAACTGTTTTTT.

This clonotype is labeled medium-sized. The chain has TRBV7-9 and TRBJ1-2, with 8 bases identical to TRBD1. Germline V gene lookup returns CDR1 SEHNR and CDR2 FQNEAQ (reference sequence). The CDR3 spans 13 residues. The J segment lost 8 bases and the V segment lost 7 bases, leaving 9 bases of the junction unmatched. CDR3 DNA: TGTGCCAGCACCATAGGACAGGGAAACGGCTACACCTTC. This translates into CASTIGQGNGYTF.

The V gene is TRBV12-3 or TRBV12-4, the J gene TRBJ2-1; the match to TRBD2 covers 11 bases. The CDR3 is 15 residues long. Trimming took 6 bases from V and 3 from J; bases not matched to a gene: 4. The DNA for the CDR3 is TGTGCCAGCAGCCGCACTAGCGGGAGCTACAATGAGCAGTTCTTC. Encoded protein: CASSRTSGSYNEQFF.

This clonotype was detected only a few times. The germline gene is not matched at one end of the junction; a read error may be the cause. The chain joins TRBV6-6 to TRBJ2-2; D remains ambiguous. This CDR3 is built from 12 residues. Per the germline V gene, CDR1 is MNHNY and CDR2 is SVGAGI (reference sequence). The CDR3 reads CTVGTNTGELFF. As DNA, the CDR3 is TGCACCGTTGGGACGAACACCGGGGAGCTGTTTTTT.